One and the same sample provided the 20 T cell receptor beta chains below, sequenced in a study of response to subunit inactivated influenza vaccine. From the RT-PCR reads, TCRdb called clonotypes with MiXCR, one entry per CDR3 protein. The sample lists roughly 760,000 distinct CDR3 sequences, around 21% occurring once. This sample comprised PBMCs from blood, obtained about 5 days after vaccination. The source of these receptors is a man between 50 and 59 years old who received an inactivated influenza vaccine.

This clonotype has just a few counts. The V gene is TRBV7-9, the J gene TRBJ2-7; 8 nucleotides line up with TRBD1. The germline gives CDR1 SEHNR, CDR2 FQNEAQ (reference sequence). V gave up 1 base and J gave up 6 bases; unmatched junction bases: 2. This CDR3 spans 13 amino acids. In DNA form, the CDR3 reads TGTGCCAGCAGCTTAGGGACAGGGCTCGAGCAGTACTTC. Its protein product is CASSLGTGLEQYF.

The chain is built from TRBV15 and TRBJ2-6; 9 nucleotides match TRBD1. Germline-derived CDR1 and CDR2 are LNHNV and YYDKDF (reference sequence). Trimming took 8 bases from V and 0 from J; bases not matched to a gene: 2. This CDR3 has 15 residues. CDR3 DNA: TGTGCCACCGGACAGGGGTTCTCTGGGGCCAACGTCCTGACTTTC. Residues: CATGQGFSGANVLTF.

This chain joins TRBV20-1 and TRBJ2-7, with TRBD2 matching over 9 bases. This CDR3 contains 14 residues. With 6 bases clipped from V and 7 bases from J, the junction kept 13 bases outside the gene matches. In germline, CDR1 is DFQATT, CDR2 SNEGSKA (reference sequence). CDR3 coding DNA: TGCAGTGCCAGCGGTGCGGGAGGGCCGGGTGAGCAGTACTTC. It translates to CSASGAGGPGEQYF.

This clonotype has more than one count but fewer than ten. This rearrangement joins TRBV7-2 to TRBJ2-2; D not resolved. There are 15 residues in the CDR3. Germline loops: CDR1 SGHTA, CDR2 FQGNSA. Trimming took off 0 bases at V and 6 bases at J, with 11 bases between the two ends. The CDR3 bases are TGTGCCAGCAGCTTAGCGCCTAGGTTGGCCGGGGAGCTGTTTTTT. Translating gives CASSLAPRLAGELFF.

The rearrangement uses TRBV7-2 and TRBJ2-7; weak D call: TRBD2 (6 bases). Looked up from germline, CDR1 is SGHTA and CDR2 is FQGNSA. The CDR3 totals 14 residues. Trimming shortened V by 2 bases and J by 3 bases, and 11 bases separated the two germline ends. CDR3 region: CASSLREVGYEQYF. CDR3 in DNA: TGTGCCAGCAGCTTAAGGGAGGTCGGCTACGAGCAGTACTTC. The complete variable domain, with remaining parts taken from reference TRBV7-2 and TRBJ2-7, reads GAGVSQSPSNKVTEKGKDVELRCDPISGHTALYWYRQSLGQGLEFLIYFQGNSAPDKSGLPSDRFSAERTGGSVSTLTIQRTQQEDSAVYLCASSLREVGYEQYFGPGTRLTVT.

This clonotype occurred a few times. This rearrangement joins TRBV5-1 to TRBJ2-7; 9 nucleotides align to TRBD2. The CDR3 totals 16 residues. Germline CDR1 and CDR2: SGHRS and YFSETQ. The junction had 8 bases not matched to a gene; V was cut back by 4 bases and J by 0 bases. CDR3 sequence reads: CASSVTLAGDSYEQYF. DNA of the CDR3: TGCGCCAGCAGCGTTACTTTAGCGGGAGACTCCTACGAGCAGTACTTC.

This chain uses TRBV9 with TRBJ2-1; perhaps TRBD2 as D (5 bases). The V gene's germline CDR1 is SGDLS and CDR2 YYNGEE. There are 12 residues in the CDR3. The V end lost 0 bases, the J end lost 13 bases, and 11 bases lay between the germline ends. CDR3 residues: CASSVEPGSQFF. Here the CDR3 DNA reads TGTGCCAGCAGCGTAGAACCGGGATCCCAGTTCTTC.

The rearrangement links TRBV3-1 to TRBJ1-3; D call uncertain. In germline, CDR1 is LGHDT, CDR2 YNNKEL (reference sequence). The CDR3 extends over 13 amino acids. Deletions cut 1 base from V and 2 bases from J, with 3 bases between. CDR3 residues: CASSQVAGNTIYF. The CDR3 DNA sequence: TGTGCCAGCAGCCAAGTAGCTGGAAACACCATATATTTT.

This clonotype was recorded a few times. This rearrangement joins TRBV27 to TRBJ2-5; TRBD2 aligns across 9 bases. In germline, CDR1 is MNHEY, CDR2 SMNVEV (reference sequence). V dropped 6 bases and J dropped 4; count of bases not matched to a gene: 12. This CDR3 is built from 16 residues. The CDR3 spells CASSHLAGLAGETQYF. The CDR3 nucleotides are TGTGCCAGCAGCCATCTAGCGGGGCTAGCCGGAGAGACCCAGTACTTC.

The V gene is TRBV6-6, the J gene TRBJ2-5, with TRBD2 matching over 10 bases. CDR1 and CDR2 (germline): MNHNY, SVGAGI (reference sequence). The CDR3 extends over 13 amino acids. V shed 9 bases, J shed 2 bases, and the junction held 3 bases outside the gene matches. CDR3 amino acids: CASSGGPQETQYF. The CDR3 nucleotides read TGTGCCAGTAGCGGGGGGCCACAAGAGACCCAGTACTTC.

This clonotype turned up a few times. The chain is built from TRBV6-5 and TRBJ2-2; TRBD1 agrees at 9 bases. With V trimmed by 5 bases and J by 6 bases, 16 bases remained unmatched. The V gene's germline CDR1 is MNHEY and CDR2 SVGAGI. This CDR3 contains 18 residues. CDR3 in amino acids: CASSHRDRDWLGPGELFF. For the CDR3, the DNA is TGTGCCAGCAGTCACCGGGACAGGGACTGGTTAGGGCCCGGGGAGCTGTTTTTT.

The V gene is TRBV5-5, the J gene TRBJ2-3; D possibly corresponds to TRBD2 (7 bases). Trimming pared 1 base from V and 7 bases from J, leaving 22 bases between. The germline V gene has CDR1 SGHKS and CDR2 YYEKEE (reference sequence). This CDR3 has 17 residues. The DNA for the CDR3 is TGTGCCAGCAGCTTGACCGTGGGACTTAACGGGGGGCATACGCAGTATTTT. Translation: CASSLTVGLNGGHTQYF.

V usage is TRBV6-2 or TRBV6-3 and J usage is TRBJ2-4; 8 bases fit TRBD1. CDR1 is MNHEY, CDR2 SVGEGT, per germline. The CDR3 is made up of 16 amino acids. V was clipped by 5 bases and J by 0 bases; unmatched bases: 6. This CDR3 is CASSHRQGLAKNIQYF. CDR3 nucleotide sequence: TGTGCCAGCAGTCACCGACAGGGGCTAGCCAAAAACATTCAGTACTTC.

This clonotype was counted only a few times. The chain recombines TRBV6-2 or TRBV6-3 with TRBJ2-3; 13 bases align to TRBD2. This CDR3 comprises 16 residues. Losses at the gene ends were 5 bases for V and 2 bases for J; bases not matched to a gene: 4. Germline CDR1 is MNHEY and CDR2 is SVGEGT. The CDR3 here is CASSGLAGVHTDTQYF. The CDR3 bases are TGTGCCAGCAGTGGACTAGCGGGGGTTCACACAGATACGCAGTATTTT.

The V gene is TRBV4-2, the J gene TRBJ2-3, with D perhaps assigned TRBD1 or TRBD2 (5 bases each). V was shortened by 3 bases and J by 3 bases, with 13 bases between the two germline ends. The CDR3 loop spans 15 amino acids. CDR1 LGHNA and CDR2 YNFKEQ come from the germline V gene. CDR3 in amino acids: CASSQRGPVTDTQYF. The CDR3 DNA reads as TGTGCCAGCAGCCAGAGGGGCCCCGTGACAGATACGCAGTATTTT.

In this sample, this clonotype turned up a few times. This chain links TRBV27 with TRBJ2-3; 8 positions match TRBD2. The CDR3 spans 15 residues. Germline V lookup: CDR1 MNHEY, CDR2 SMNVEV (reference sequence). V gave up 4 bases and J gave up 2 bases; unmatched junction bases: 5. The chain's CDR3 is CASSSATSVTDTQYF. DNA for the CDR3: TGTGCCAGCAGTTCTGCGACTAGCGTCACAGATACGCAGTATTTT.

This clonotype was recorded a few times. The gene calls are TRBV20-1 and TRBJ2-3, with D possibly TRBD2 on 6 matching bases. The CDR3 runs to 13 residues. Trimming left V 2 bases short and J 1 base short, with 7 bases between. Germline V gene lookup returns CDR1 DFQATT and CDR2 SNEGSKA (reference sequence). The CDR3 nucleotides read TGCAGTGCTAGAATAGCGGGCACAGATACGCAGTATTTT. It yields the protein CSARIAGTDTQYF.

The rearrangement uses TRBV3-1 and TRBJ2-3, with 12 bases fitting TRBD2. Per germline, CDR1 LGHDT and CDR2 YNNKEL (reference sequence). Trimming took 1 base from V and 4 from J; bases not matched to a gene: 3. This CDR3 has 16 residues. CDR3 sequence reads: CASSQASGGAADTQYF. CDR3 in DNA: TGTGCCAGCAGCCAAGCTAGCGGGGGGGCAGCAGATACGCAGTATTTT.

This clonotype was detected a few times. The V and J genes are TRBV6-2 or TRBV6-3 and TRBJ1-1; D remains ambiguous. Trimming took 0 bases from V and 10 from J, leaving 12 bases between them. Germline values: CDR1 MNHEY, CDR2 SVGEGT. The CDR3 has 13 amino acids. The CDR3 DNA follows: TGTGCCAGCAGTTACTCGAATGGAGTGGGAGCTTTCTTT. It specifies CASSYSNGVGAFF.

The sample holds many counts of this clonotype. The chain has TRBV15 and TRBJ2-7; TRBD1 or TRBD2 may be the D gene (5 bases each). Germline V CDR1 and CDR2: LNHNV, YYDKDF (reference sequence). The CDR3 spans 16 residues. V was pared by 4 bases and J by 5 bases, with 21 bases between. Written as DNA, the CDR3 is TGTGCCACCAGCACCCGGGGCAGGGAGAGCGTAAACGAGCAGTACTTC. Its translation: CATSTRGRESVNEQYF.